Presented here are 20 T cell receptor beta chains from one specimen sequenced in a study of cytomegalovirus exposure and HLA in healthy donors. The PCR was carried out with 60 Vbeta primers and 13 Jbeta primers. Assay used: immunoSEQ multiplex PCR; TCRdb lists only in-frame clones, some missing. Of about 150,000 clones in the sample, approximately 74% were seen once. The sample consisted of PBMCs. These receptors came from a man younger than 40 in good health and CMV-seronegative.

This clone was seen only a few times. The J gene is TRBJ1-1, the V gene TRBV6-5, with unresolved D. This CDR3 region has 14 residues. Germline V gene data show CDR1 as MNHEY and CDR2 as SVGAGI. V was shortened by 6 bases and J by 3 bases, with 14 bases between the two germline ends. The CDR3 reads CASRRASWYTEAFF. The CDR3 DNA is TGTGCCAGCAGGCGGGCCTCTTGGTACACTGAAGCTTTCTTT.

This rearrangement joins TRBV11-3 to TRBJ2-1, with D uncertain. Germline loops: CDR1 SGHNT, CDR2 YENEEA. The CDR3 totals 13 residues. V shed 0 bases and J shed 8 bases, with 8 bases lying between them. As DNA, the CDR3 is TGTGCCAGCAGCTTAGATCGAGGAGATGAGCAGTTCTTC. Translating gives CASSLDRGDEQFF.

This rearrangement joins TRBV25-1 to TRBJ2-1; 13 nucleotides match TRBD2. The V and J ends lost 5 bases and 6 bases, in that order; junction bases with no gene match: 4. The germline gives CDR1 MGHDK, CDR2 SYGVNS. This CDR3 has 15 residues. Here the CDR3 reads CASSSTSGGANEQFF. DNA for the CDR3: TGTGCCAGCAGTTCTACTAGCGGGGGGGCCAATGAGCAGTTCTTC.

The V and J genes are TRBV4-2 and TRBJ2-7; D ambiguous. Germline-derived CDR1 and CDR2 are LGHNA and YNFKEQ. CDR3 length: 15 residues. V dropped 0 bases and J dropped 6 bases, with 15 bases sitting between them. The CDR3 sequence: CASSQENALFSEQYF. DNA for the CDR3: TGTGCCAGCAGCCAAGAAAATGCACTATTCTCCGAGCAGTACTTC.

The CDR3 DNA sequence: TGCGCCAGCAGCCGGAACCCATCCGGGACAGGTTCGGAAAAACTGTTTTTT. Protein sequence: CASSRNPSGTGSEKLFF. The chain employs TRBV4-3 and TRBJ1-4; 8 bases align to TRBD1. Trimming cost V 4 bases and J 8 bases; bases outside gene matches: 15. Germline V gives CDR1 LGHNA, CDR2 YSLEER. CDR3 length: 17 residues.

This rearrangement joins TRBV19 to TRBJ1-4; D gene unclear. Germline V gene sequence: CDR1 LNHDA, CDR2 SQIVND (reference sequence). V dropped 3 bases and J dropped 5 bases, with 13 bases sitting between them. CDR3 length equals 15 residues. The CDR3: CASSMGGRPNEKLFF. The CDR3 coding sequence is TGTGCCAGTAGTATGGGAGGCAGACCGAATGAAAAACTGTTTTTT.

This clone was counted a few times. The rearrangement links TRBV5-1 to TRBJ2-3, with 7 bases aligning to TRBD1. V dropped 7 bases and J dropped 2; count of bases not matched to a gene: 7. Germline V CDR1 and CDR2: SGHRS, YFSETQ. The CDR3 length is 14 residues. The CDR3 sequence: CASRPDRATDTQYF. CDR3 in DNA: TGCGCCAGCCGTCCAGACAGGGCCACAGATACGCAGTATTTT.

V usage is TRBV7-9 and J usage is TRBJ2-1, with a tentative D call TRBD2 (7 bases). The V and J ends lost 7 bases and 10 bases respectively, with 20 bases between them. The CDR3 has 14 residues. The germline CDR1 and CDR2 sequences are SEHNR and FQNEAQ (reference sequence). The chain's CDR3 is CASTLGGPGVEQFF. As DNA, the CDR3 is TGTGCCAGCACCTTGGGGGGGCCTGGGGTCGAGCAGTTCTTC.

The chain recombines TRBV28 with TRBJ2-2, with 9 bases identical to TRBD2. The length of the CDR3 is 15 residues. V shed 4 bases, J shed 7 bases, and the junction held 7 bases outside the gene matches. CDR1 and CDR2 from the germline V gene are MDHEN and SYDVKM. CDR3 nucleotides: TGTGCCAGCAGTTCAGGCGGGGGGGCCGACGGGGAGCTGTTTTTT. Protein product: CASSSGGGADGELFF. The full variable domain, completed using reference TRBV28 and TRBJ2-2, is DVKVTQSSRYLVKRTGEKVFLECVQDMDHENMFWYRQDPGLGLRLIYFSYDVKMKEKGDIPEGYSVSREKKERFSLILESASTNQTSMYLCASSSGGGADGELFFGEGSRLTVL.

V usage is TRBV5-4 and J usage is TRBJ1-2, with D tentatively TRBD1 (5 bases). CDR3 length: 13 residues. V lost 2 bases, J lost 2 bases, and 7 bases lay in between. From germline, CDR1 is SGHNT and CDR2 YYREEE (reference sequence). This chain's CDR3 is CASSFTGNYGYTF. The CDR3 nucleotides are TGTGCCAGCAGCTTTACAGGAAACTATGGCTACACCTTC.

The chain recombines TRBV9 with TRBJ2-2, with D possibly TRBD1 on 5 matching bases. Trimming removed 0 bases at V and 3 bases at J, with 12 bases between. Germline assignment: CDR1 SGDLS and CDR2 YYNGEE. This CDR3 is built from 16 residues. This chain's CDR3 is CASSVATGQDTGELFF. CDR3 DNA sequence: TGTGCCAGCAGCGTAGCCACTGGACAAGACACCGGGGAGCTGTTTTTT.

Here the CDR3 DNA reads TGTGCCAGCAGCTCTTCAGGGGGTCACACCGGGGAGCTGTTTTTT. Translated, it gives CASSSSGGHTGELFF. V is TRBV7-7 and J is TRBJ2-2; 7 positions agree with TRBD1. The V gene end was trimmed by 4 bases and the J gene end by 3 bases; junction bases not matched to a gene: 5. Germline V gives CDR1 SSHAT, CDR2 FNYEAQ (reference sequence). This CDR3 has 15 residues.

CDR3 bases: TGTGCCAGCAGCGTAGGTGCTAGCGGGGCACGTTACAATGAGCAGTTCTTC. This gives the protein CASSVGASGARYNEQFF. This sequence joins TRBV9 and TRBJ2-1, with 9 bases fitting TRBD2. The CDR3 spans 17 residues. Trimming cost V 0 bases and J 4 bases; bases outside gene matches: 8. Germline V CDR1 and CDR2: SGDLS, YYNGEE.

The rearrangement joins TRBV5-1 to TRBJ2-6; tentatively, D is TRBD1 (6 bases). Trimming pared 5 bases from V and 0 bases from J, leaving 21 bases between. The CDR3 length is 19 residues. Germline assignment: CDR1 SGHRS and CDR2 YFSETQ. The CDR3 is CASRVTSGTQTSGANVLTF. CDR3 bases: TGCGCCAGCAGAGTCACGTCCGGGACACAGACCTCTGGGGCCAACGTCCTGACTTTC.

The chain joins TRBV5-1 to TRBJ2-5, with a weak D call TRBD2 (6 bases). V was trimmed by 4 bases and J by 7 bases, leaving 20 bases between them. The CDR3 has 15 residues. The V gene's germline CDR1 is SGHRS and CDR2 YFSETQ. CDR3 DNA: TGCGCCAGCAGCATAATAGGACGGGACGGGGGGACCCAGTACTTC. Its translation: CASSIIGRDGGTQYF.

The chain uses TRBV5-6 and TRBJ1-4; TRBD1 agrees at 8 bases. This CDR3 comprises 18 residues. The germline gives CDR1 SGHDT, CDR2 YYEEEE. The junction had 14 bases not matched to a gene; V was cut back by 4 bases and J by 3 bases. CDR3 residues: CASSVDRDSGGANEKLFF. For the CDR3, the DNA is TGTGCCAGCAGCGTGGACAGGGATTCGGGTGGTGCTAATGAAAAACTGTTTTTT.

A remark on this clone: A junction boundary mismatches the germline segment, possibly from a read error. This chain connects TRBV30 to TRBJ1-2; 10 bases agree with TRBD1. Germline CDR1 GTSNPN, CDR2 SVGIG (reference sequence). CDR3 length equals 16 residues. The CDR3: CAWSEGQGISAYGYPF. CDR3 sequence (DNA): TGTGCCTGGAGTGAGGGACAGGGGATAAGTGCCTATGGCTACCCCTTC.

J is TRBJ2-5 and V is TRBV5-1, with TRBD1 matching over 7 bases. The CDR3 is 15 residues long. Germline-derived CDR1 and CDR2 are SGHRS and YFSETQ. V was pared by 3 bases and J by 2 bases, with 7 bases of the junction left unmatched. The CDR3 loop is CASSWGDREQETQYF. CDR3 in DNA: TGCGCCAGCAGCTGGGGCGACAGGGAACAAGAGACCCAGTACTTC.

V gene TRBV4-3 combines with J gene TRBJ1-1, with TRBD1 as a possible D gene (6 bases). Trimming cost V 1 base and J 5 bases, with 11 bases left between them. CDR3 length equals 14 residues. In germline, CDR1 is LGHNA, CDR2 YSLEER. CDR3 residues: CASSQGRQGTEAFF. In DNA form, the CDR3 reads TGCGCCAGCAGCCAAGGTCGTCAGGGGACTGAAGCTTTCTTT.

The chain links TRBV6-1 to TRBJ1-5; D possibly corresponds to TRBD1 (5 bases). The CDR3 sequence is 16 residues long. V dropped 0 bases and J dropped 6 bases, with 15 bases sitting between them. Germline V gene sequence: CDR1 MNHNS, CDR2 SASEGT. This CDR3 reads CASSEATRAYSQPQHF. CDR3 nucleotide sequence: TGTGCCAGCAGTGAAGCAACCAGGGCATATTCTCAGCCCCAGCATTTT.